This is a list of T cell receptor beta chains from one sample in a study of cytomegalovirus exposure and HLA in healthy donors. Using immunoSEQ multiplex PCR, the repertoire was profiled, and TCRdb retains in-frame clones only, with some absent. The sample has roughly 150,000 clones; approximately 71% are singletons. The sequenced material came from PBMCs. The origin of the receptors is a man younger than 40 in good health and CMV-seropositive. Both conserved end residues are part of each CDR3. Fields, in order: clone size, D gene, V gene, J gene, CDR3 protein, CDR3 DNA. A D gene is named only where the DNA matches it firmly. Size is stated for part of the rows, as once, few or many counts, or as a class when the clone is expanded.

>NA|TRBD2|TRBV7-6|TRBJ2-2
CASSPWTSGGGELFF
TGTGCCAGCAGCCCATGGACTAGCGGAGGCGGGGAGCTGTTTTTT
>NA|NA|TRBV6-1|TRBJ1-5
CASSQGRGPQEQPQHF
TGTGCCAGCAGTCAAGGCAGGGGCCCCCAGGAGCAGCCCCAGCATTTT
>NA|TRBD1|TRBV10-1|TRBJ2-1
CASSEFFGMTGAYNEQFF
TGCGCCAGCAGTGAGTTCTTCGGGATGACAGGGGCCTACAATGAGCAGTTCTTC
>NA|NA|TRBV6-1|TRBJ2-3
CASYYRFTSTDTQYF
TGTGCCAGCTATTACAGGTTTACTAGCACAGATACGCAGTATTTT
>few|TRBD2|TRBV9|TRBJ2-3
CASSVGSLAGATDTQYF
TGTGCCAGCAGCGTAGGCTCCCTAGCGGGAGCCACAGATACGCAGTATTTT
>few|NA|TRBV29-1|TRBJ2-3
CSSGLSDTQYF
TGCAGCTCGGGACTCTCAGATACGCAGTATTTT
>NA|TRBD2|TRBV28|TRBJ2-3
CASSLWGRVTDTQYF
TGTGCCAGCAGTTTGTGGGGGAGGGTCACAGATACGCAGTATTTT
>once|NA|TRBV28|TRBJ1-2
CASTRDARRGYTF
TGTGCCAGCACTCGAGATGCTAGGCGGGGCTACACCTTC
>once|NA|TRBV4-1|TRBJ1-6
CASSQGLSYNSPLHF
TGCGCCAGCAGCCAAGGGCTCTCCTATAATTCACCCCTCCACTTT
>NA|NA|TRBV6-1|TRBJ2-7
CASSEGGRSSYEQYF
TGTGCCAGCAGTGAGGGGGGAAGGAGCTCCTACGAGCAGTACTTC
>NA|TRBD1|TRBV5-6|TRBJ1-2
CASSEGQGIYGYTF
TGTGCCAGCAGCGAGGGACAGGGAATTTATGGCTACACCTTC
>NA|TRBD1|TRBV18|TRBJ2-1
CASSPAGTGEFEQFF
TGTGCCAGCTCACCGGCCGGGACAGGGGAATTTGAGCAGTTCTTC
>few|NA|TRBV5-5|TRBJ2-1
CASSLLSGAGTSEQFF
TGTGCCAGCAGCCTCTTAAGTGGGGCCGGCACTTCTGAGCAGTTCTTC
>NA|TRBD1|TRBV25-1|TRBJ2-5
CASRSGGETQYF
TGTGCCAGCAGGTCAGGGGGAGAGACCCAGTACTTC
>NA|NA|TRBV30|TRBJ1-4
CAWEQGADEKLFF
TGTGCCTGGGAACAAGGGGCGGATGAAAAACTGTTTTTT
>NA|NA|TRBV23-1|TRBJ1-5
CASSGDKDRRGRSNQPQHF
TGCGCCAGCAGCGGGGATAAAGACCGCAGGGGACGCAGCAATCAGCCCCAGCATTTT
>NA|TRBD2|TRBV30|TRBJ2-1
CAWSRLAGGDEQFF
TGTGCCTGGAGTAGGTTAGCGGGAGGGGATGAGCAGTTCTTC
>NA|NA|TRBV19|TRBJ2-7
CASSLARPPREQYF
TGTGCCAGTAGTTTGGCTAGACCCCCTCGGGAGCAGTACTTC
>NA|TRBD2|TRBV14|TRBJ2-5
CASGTRQSTKAQETQYF
TGTGCCAGCGGGACTAGACAGTCAACTAAGGCCCAAGAGACCCAGTACTTC
>once|NA|TRBV2|TRBJ2-1
CASSTEARNNEQFF
TGTGCCAGCAGCACTGAGGCCAGAAACAATGAGCAGTTCTTC
>few|NA|TRBV10-1|TRBJ2-2
CASSERGGGTGELFF
TGCGCCAGCAGTGAGAGGGGCGGAGGGACCGGGGAGCTGTTTTTT
>few|NA|TRBV5-1|TRBJ2-1
CASSWDQEGFEQFF
TGCGCCAGCAGCTGGGACCAGGAGGGCTTCGAGCAGTTCTTC
>NA|NA|TRBV5-4|TRBJ1-3
CASSSTGKGSGNTIYF
TGTGCCAGCAGCTCTACAGGAAAAGGCTCTGGAAACACCATATATTTT
>NA|NA|TRBV9|TRBJ2-3
CASSTQANPTDTQYF
TGTGCCAGCAGCACGCAGGCTAATCCCACAGATACGCAGTATTTT
>NA|TRBD2|TRBV5-4|TRBJ2-3
CASSLDGLAGDTQYF
TGTGCCAGCAGCTTGGATGGACTAGCGGGAGATACGCAGTATTTT
>NA|NA|TRBV29-1|TRBJ1-2
CSVGGTFDGYTF
TGCAGCGTGGGCGGGACGTTTGATGGCTACACCTTC
>NA|NA|TRBV7-9|TRBJ1-5
CASSLVKDSLNGQPQHF
TGTGCCAGCAGCTTAGTAAAGGACAGCTTAAACGGTCAGCCCCAGCATTTT
>NA|TRBD2|TRBV7-9|TRBJ2-7
CASSAGLAEHYEQYF
TGTGCCAGCAGCGCTGGACTAGCTGAGCACTACGAGCAGTACTTC
>NA|NA|TRBV6-1|TRBJ1-5
CASSEARGLRQPQHF
TGTGCCAGCAGTGAAGCCAGGGGCTTGAGACAGCCCCAGCATTTT
>NA|NA|TRBV28|TRBJ2-7
CASRSTPGIEQYF
TGTGCCAGCAGGAGTACCCCGGGTATCGAGCAGTACTTC
>NA|NA|TRBV7-3|TRBJ2-3
CASSSLGYTDTQYF
TGTGCCAGCAGCTCCCTCGGGTACACAGATACGCAGTATTTT
>NA|TRBD2|TRBV27|TRBJ2-5
CASRRLAEPQETQYF
TGTGCCAGCCGGAGACTAGCGGAGCCCCAAGAGACCCAGTACTTC
>NA|TRBD2|TRBV11-2|TRBJ2-1
CASSLVAGLAGGNEQFF
TGTGCCAGCAGCTTAGTGGCGGGACTAGCGGGAGGGAATGAGCAGTTCTTC
>once|TRBD2|TRBV5-1|TRBJ2-7
CASSPRATGGESEQYF
TGCGCCAGCAGCCCGCGAGCAACGGGAGGGGAGAGTGAGCAGTACTTC
>NA|TRBD2|TRBV7-2|TRBJ2-1
CASSSPGLAGGIEQFF
TGTGCCAGCAGCTCCCCGGGACTAGCGGGAGGGATTGAGCAGTTCTTC
>NA|TRBD1|TRBV27|TRBJ2-2
CASSLRTGGTGELFF
TGTGCCAGCAGTTTGAGGACAGGCGGTACCGGGGAGCTGTTTTTT
>NA|TRBD2|TRBV7-9|TRBJ2-2
CASSTPGGSTGELFF
TGTGCCAGCAGCACTCCGGGGGGGTCCACCGGGGAGCTGTTTTTT
>NA|NA|TRBV9|TRBJ2-7
CASSVGVGYEQYF
TGTGCCAGCAGCGTAGGTGTCGGCTACGAGCAGTACTTC
>few|NA|TRBV30|TRBJ1-1
CARGRATEAFF
TGTGCCCGAGGGCGAGCCACTGAAGCTTTCTTT
>NA|NA|TRBV28|TRBJ1-2
CASSLGGEHYGYTF
TGTGCCAGCAGTTTAGGCGGGGAGCATTATGGCTACACCTTC
>NA|TRBD1|TRBV6-1|TRBJ2-5
CASSPGGTGEETQYF
TGTGCCAGCAGTCCAGGAGGGACAGGGGAAGAGACCCAGTACTTC
>NA|NA|TRBV4-1|TRBJ2-5
CASSQDSGRRETQYF
TGCGCCAGCAGCCAAGATTCGGGGAGAAGGGAGACCCAGTACTTC
>NA|NA|TRBV19|TRBJ2-1
CASSPPRTPRTHNEQFF
TGTGCCAGTAGTCCGCCCCGGACGCCCCGGACACACAATGAGCAGTTCTTC
>NA|TRBD1|TRBV19|TRBJ1-2
CASTEPGDRGRFFGYTF
TGTGCCAGTACTGAACCAGGGGACAGGGGGCGCTTTTTTGGCTACACCTTC
>NA|TRBD2|TRBV30|TRBJ2-5
CAWPTRQLKREGRDYQETQYF
TGTGCCTGGCCTACCAGACAGCTCAAGCGGGAGGGCCGAGATTACCAAGAGACCCAGTACTTC
>NA|NA|TRBV7-9|TRBJ1-4
CASSPHQGGEWEKLFF
TGTGCCAGCAGCCCCCACCAGGGAGGAGAATGGGAAAAACTGTTTTTT
>NA|TRBD2|TRBV29-1|TRBJ2-3
CSGRREGTDTQYF
TGCAGCGGGCGACGGGAGGGTACAGATACGCAGTATTTT
>NA|TRBD2|TRBV30|TRBJ2-7
CAWRLAGDVEQYF
TGTGCCTGGAGGTTAGCGGGAGACGTCGAGCAGTACTTC
>few|NA|TRBV19|TRBJ1-3
CATEDIFSGNTIYF
TGTGCCACAGAGGACATCTTCTCTGGAAACACCATATATTTT
>NA|NA|TRBV10-3|TRBJ1-2
CAIRGGLNYGYTF
TGTGCCATCAGAGGGGGACTAAACTATGGCTACACCTTC
>once|TRBD2|TRBV11-2|TRBJ2-3
CASSLTSGRGSDTQYF
TGTGCCAGCAGCTTGACTAGCGGGAGGGGGTCAGATACGCAGTATTTT
>NA|NA|TRBV27|TRBJ2-7
CASSWNLRDGYEQYF
TGTGCCAGCAGTTGGAATTTGCGGGATGGCTACGAGCAGTACTTC
>few|NA|TRBV2|TRBJ2-7
CASYSGTYEQYF
TGTGCCAGCTATAGCGGTACCTACGAGCAGTACTTC
>NA|NA|TRBV13|TRBJ1-6
CASSDRQERGSPLHF
TGTGCCAGCAGCGATCGACAGGAACGGGGTTCACCCCTCCACTTT